These 15 T cell receptor beta chains were all obtained from the same sample, sequenced in a study of response to subunit inactivated influenza vaccine. TCRdb reprocessed the RT-PCR reads via MiXCR and lists one record per CDR3 protein. This table holds 300,000 to 350,000 distinct CDR3 sequences, about 20% found once. The sequenced sample was PBMCs from blood, obtained about 20 months after vaccination. The receptors were sampled from a man aged 45 to 70 who received an inactivated influenza vaccine.

This clonotype has ten or more counts. The chain couples TRBV7-9 to TRBJ2-2; the D is unclear. This CDR3 has 12 residues. CDR1 is SEHNR, CDR2 FQNEAQ, per germline (reference sequence). The ends were cut back, 1 base at V and 4 bases at J, with 1 base in the middle. CDR3 region: CASSLGTGELFF. The CDR3 nucleotides are TGTGCCAGCAGCTTAGGCACCGGGGAGCTGTTTTTT. Drawing the rest from reference TRBV7-9 and TRBJ2-2, the complete variable domain is DTGVSQNPRHKITKRGQNVTFRCDPISEHNRLYWYRQTLGQGPEFLTYFQNEAQLEKSRLLSDRFSAERPKGSFSTLEIQRTEQGDSAMYLCASSLGTGELFFGEGSRLTVL.

In its sample, this clonotype was seen a few times. The chain is built from TRBV20-1 and TRBJ1-1; no reliable D call. Germline lookup yields CDR1 DFQATT and CDR2 SNEGSKA (reference sequence). CDR3 size: 12 residues. V lost 5 bases, J lost 1 base, and 8 bases lay in between. CDR3: CSAQPKNTEAFF. DNA of the CDR3: TGCAGTGCTCAACCAAAGAACACTGAAGCTTTCTTT.

This clonotype has more than one count but fewer than ten. The chain combines TRBV6-1 with TRBJ2-3; 8 bases match TRBD2. CDR3 length: 18 residues. V lost 8 bases, J lost 2 bases, and 18 bases stayed unmatched. Germline-derived CDR1 and CDR2 are MNHNS and SASEGT. CDR3 region: CASGLAGVPLRFTDTQYF. The CDR3 coding sequence is TGTGCCAGCGGACTAGCTGGGGTGCCCCTTCGTTTCACAGATACGCAGTATTTT.

This chain joins TRBV7-2 and TRBJ2-1; D possibly matches TRBD1 or TRBD2 (5 bases each). V was shortened by 5 bases and J by 4 bases, with 9 bases between the two germline ends. Per the germline V gene, CDR1 is SGHTA and CDR2 is FQGNSA. The CDR3 contains 13 residues. CDR3 region: CASSNGGYNEQFF. The CDR3 bases are TGTGCCAGCAGCAATGGGGGTTACAATGAGCAGTTCTTC.

This clonotype turned up a few times. This rearrangement joins TRBV4-2 to TRBJ2-7; the D gene is possibly TRBD1 (5 bases). The V and J ends lost 0 bases and 2 bases respectively, with 17 bases between them. The CDR3 length is 17 residues. Germline loops: CDR1 LGHNA, CDR2 YNFKEQ. CDR3 nucleotides: TGTGCCAGCAGCCAAGATTGGGGCAGGACCCTTACCTACGAGCAGTACTTC. Its translation is CASSQDWGRTLTYEQYF.

This rearrangement joins TRBV12-3 or TRBV12-4 to TRBJ2-5, with a possible D match to TRBD1 (5 bases). The CDR3 is 16 residues long. V shed 3 bases and J shed 1 base, with 15 bases lying between them. The CDR3 coding sequence is TGTGCCAGCAGTTTGGCTGTAGGGGAATCCCAAGAGACCCAGTACTTC. This codes for CASSLAVGESQETQYF.

This clonotype came up a few times. An end of the junction does not agree with germline; a read error may underlie this. The chain couples TRBV7-3 to TRBJ1-2; D is perhaps TRBD1 (6 bases). Germline V CDR1 and CDR2: SGHTA, FQGTGA. The CDR3 runs 18 residues. The CDR3 reads CARSHYSAGEIRNYGYTF. CDR3 coding DNA: TGTGCCCGCAGCCACTATTCGGCAGGGGAAATCCGTAACTATGGCTACACCTTC.

The rearrangement uses TRBV6-2 or TRBV6-3 and TRBJ1-5; 7 nucleotides align to TRBD1. Germline lookup yields CDR1 MNHEY and CDR2 SVGEGT. This CDR3 is built from 14 residues. V trimming: 7 bases; J trimming: 6 bases; junction bases outside the gene matches: 9. CDR3 sequence: CASTSAHRGQPQHF. The CDR3 DNA follows: TGTGCCAGCACGTCCGCCCACAGGGGTCAGCCCCAGCATTTT.

The rearrangement uses TRBV29-1 and TRBJ2-5; 9 nucleotides align to TRBD1. The CDR3 is made up of 14 amino acids. V dropped 4 bases and J dropped 0; count of bases not matched to a gene: 3. Germline values: CDR1 SQVTM, CDR2 ANQGSEA. In DNA form, the CDR3 reads TGCAGCGTTGGGGGACAGGGAGACCAAGAGACCCAGTACTTC. Translation: CSVGGQGDQETQYF.

This clonotype was recorded many times. The chain couples TRBV4-1 to TRBJ1-5; unclear D gene. This CDR3 contains 15 residues. The germline V gene encodes CDR1 MGHRA and CDR2 YSYEKL. Trimming cost V 1 base and J 0 bases, with 7 bases left between them. The CDR3 sequence: CASSQAEYSNQPQHF. CDR3 bases: TGCGCCAGCAGCCAAGCGGAATATAGCAATCAGCCCCAGCATTTT.

This clonotype was detected only a few times. V gene TRBV6-2 or TRBV6-3 combines with J gene TRBJ1-1; D unclear. V was pared by 2 bases and J by 4 bases, with 8 bases between. The CDR3 totals 13 residues. CDR1 is MNHEY and CDR2 is SVGEGT in the germline V gene. CDR3 nucleotide sequence: TGTGCCAGCAGTTACCTCCCGGCCACTGAAGCTTTCTTT. Translating gives CASSYLPATEAFF.

This rearrangement joins TRBV6-1 to TRBJ2-7; TRBD1 matches 9 bases. From germline, CDR1 is MNHNS and CDR2 SASEGT. Trimming at V came to 4 bases and at J to 1 base, leaving 8 bases not matched to a gene. This CDR3 comprises 16 residues. As DNA, the CDR3 is TGTGCCAGCAGTGGGATGAAGGACAGGGGTTCCTACGAGCAGTACTTC. It encodes CASSGMKDRGSYEQYF.

This clonotype has just a few counts. The genes are TRBV7-8 and TRBJ2-5, with 9 nucleotides matching TRBD1. This CDR3 region has 17 residues. Germline V CDR1 and CDR2: SGHVS, FQNEAQ. V shed 1 base, J shed 5 bases, and the junction held 11 bases outside the gene matches. The DNA of the CDR3 is TGTGCCAGCAGCTTAGAGCTAATGGGACAGGGAGCGGAGACCCAGTACTTC. Translated: CASSLELMGQGAETQYF.

V gene TRBV5-1 combines with J gene TRBJ2-4, with TRBD1 matching over 8 bases. V trimming: 4 bases; J trimming: 5 bases; junction bases outside the gene matches: 5. The CDR3 is 14 amino acids. Germline values: CDR1 SGHRS, CDR2 YFSETQ. CDR3 region: CASSRTGSENIQYF. The CDR3 DNA follows: TGCGCCAGCAGCCGGACAGGGTCTGAAAACATTCAGTACTTC.

This clonotype was counted many times. V and J are TRBV20-1 and TRBJ2-2; D possibly corresponds to TRBD1 (6 bases). The CDR3 spans 14 residues. Germline lookup yields CDR1 DFQATT and CDR2 SNEGSKA (reference sequence). V lost 7 bases and J 0 bases, leaving 12 bases between the germline ends. The CDR3 loop reads CSVSGAANTGELFF. The CDR3 region has the DNA TGCAGTGTATCAGGGGCTGCGAACACCGGGGAGCTGTTTTTT.